Following are 26 T cell receptor beta chains from one sample sequenced in a study of T cells in Graves' hyperthyroidism and ophthalmopathy. What was amplified from RNA transcripts were TCR beta CDR3 regions. The TCR CDR3 was amplified in a first-round RT-PCR using the HTBI primer set. TCRdb re-derived calls from the multiplex PCR reads in MiXCR, one entry per CDR3 protein. The table records about 500,000 distinct CDR3 sequences, 16% of them present only once. Source material: blood. These receptors all stem from a woman aged 25 to 39 with Graves' ophthalmopathy.

J is TRBJ2-7 and V is TRBV6-1; D is unclear. Per the germline V gene, CDR1 is MNHNS and CDR2 is SASEGT. The CDR3 sequence is 11 residues long. V was trimmed by 4 bases and J by 4 bases, leaving 5 bases between them. The CDR3 loop reads CASSVWYEQYF. In nucleotides, the CDR3 is TGTGCCAGCAGTGTTTGGTACGAGCAGTACTTC.

This clonotype was counted many times. V gene TRBV18 combines with J gene TRBJ2-7; D unclear. CDR3 length: 13 residues. Germline-derived CDR1 and CDR2 are KGHSH and LQKENI. V lost 0 bases and J lost 5, with 8 bases in between. CDR3 bases: TGTGCCAGCTCACCACCGAGTGCGCACGAGCAGTACTTC. Protein sequence: CASSPPSAHEQYF. Supplemented by reference TRBV18 and TRBJ2-7, the full variable domain reads NAGVMQNPRHLVRRRGQEARLRCSPMKGHSHVYWYRQLPEEGLKFMVYLQKENIIDESGMPKERFSAEFPKEGPSILRIQQVVRGDSAAYFCASSPPSAHEQYFGPGTRLTVT.

This clonotype was counted only a few times. The rearrangement links TRBV7-9 to TRBJ2-7; TRBD2 aligns across 9 bases. The germline V gene has CDR1 SEHNR and CDR2 FQNEAQ (reference sequence). The CDR3 consists of 14 residues. Trimming removed 5 bases from V and 4 bases from J; junction bases left unmatched: 6. CDR3 DNA: TGTGCCAGCAGCCTTAGCGGGAGAGGGTACGAGCAGTACTTC. It specifies CASSLSGRGYEQYF. Looking up the rest from reference TRBV7-9 and TRBJ2-7 gives the full variable domain: DTGVSQNPRHKITKRGQNVTFRCDPISEHNRLYWYRQTLGQGPEFLTYFQNEAQLEKSRLLSDRFSAERPKGSFSTLEIQRTEQGDSAMYLCASSLSGRGYEQYFGPGTRLTVT.

The chain recombines TRBV6-1 with TRBJ2-1, with TRBD2 matching 11 bases. CDR3 length: 16 residues. The J segment lost 5 bases and the V segment lost 7 bases, leaving 10 bases of the junction unmatched. Per the germline V gene, CDR1 is MNHNS and CDR2 is SASEGT. CDR3 nucleotide sequence: TGTGCCAGCACCAAAACTAGCGGGAGTAGGGACAATGAGCAGTTCTTC. Its protein product is CASTKTSGSRDNEQFF.

This clonotype occurred a few times. The chain carries TRBV24-1 and TRBJ2-1; a weak D match, TRBD1 (5 bases). Germline CDR1 reads KGHDR; CDR2 reads SFDVKD. This CDR3 is 12 amino acids long. Trimming cost V 4 bases and J 7 bases, with 7 bases left between them. The CDR3 region is CATSDRENEQFF. The CDR3 DNA is TGTGCCACCAGTGACAGGGAAAATGAGCAGTTCTTC.

This clonotype was counted between two and nine times. The V and J genes are TRBV10-3 and TRBJ2-6; a weak D match, TRBD1 (6 bases). The germline gives CDR1 ENHRY, CDR2 SYGVKD. There are 14 residues in the CDR3. V shed 9 bases and J shed 1 base, with 10 bases lying between them. The CDR3 sequence: CAMSGESGANVLTF. CDR3 coding DNA: TGTGCCATGTCAGGGGAATCTGGGGCCAACGTCCTGACTTTC.

A few counts support this clonotype. A much larger clone lies one base from this, so it may be a read error. This chain joins TRBV30 and TRBJ1-1; 7 nucleotides line up with TRBD1. This CDR3 spans 14 amino acids. Germline CDR1 and CDR2: GTSNPN and SVGIG (reference sequence). CDR3 amino acids: CAWKTGTVRNEALF. The CDR3 bases are TGTGCCTGGAAAACCGGGACAGTAAGGAATGAAGCTCTCTTT.

The rearrangement joins TRBV28 to TRBJ2-7; TRBD2 aligns across 7 bases. Germline CDR1 MDHEN, CDR2 SYDVKM. V was pared by 4 bases and J by 4 bases, with 7 bases of the junction left unmatched. The CDR3 contains 14 residues. CDR3 protein: CASSWGGSKYEQYF. CDR3 DNA sequence: TGTGCCAGCAGTTGGGGCGGGAGTAAATACGAGCAGTACTTC.

This clonotype showed up many times. The chain carries TRBV30 and TRBJ1-1; tentatively, D is TRBD1 (5 bases). Per germline, CDR1 GTSNPN and CDR2 SVGIG (reference sequence). The V gene lost 8 bases and the J gene lost 11 bases, with 18 bases spanning the gap. The CDR3 sequence is 11 residues long. The CDR3 protein is CAGKGKVSAFF. DNA for the CDR3: TGTGCCGGCAAGGGGAAGGTATCCGCTTTCTTT.

This clonotype was seen many times. The chain joins TRBV7-2 to TRBJ2-7; TRBD1 aligns across 8 bases. Trimming removed 5 bases from V and 3 bases from J; junction bases left unmatched: 6. Germline CDR1 SGHTA, CDR2 FQGNSA. The CDR3 has 14 residues. The CDR3 here is CASSPWTGSYEQYF. CDR3 nucleotide sequence: TGTGCCAGCAGCCCCTGGACAGGGAGCTACGAGCAGTACTTC. The complete variable domain, with remaining parts taken from reference TRBV7-2 and TRBJ2-7, reads GAGVSQSPSNKVTEKGKDVELRCDPISGHTALYWYRQSLGQGLEFLIYFQGNSAPDKSGLPSDRFSAERTGGSVSTLTIQRTQQEDSAVYLCASSPWTGSYEQYFGPGTRLTVT.

Only one count was recorded for this clonotype. The chain joins TRBV6-1 to TRBJ1-5; no definite D call. The length of the CDR3 is 13 residues. The V gene lost 7 bases and the J gene lost 4 bases, with 11 bases spanning the gap. Germline CDR1 MNHNS, CDR2 SASEGT. The CDR3 DNA reads TGTGCCAGCACAACGGTTAAGAATCAGCCCCAGCATTTT. Protein product: CASTTVKNQPQHF.

Only a few counts were recorded for this clonotype. This chain connects TRBV12-5 to TRBJ1-2; D unresolved. Trimming shortened V by 3 bases and J by 0 bases, and 23 bases separated the two germline ends. The CDR3 covers 19 residues. In germline, CDR1 is LGHNT, CDR2 FRNRAP. CDR3 sequence: CASGFLSPLPFATNYGYTF. Here the CDR3 DNA reads TGTGCTAGTGGTTTCTTGTCCCCTCTTCCTTTCGCAACTAACTATGGCTACACCTTC.

This clonotype was recorded at least ten times. Written as DNA, the CDR3 is TGTGCCAGCAGCCACCCTTCCGGGGGCATCTACGAGCAGTACTTC. The encoded protein is CASSHPSGGIYEQYF. The chain combines TRBV14 with TRBJ2-7, with D tentatively TRBD1 or TRBD2 (6 bases each). This CDR3 is 15 amino acids long. V was cut by 3 bases and J by 3 bases, with 15 bases left in between. Per the germline V gene, CDR1 is SGHDN and CDR2 is FVKESK.

Many counts were recorded for this clonotype. The J gene is TRBJ2-7, the V gene TRBV6-1; D ambiguous. Trimming removed 6 bases at V and 0 bases at J, with 15 bases between. Germline V gene data show CDR1 as MNHNS and CDR2 as SASEGT. The CDR3 has 15 amino acids. The CDR3 loop is CASRSAALLSYEQYF. CDR3 DNA sequence: TGTGCCAGCAGGAGCGCAGCCCTCCTCTCCTACGAGCAGTACTTC.

This clonotype has a single count. This sequence joins TRBV6-2 or TRBV6-3 and TRBJ2-5; no firm D call. V lost 2 bases and J lost 3, with 10 bases in between. Germline-derived CDR1 and CDR2 are MNHEY and SVGEGT. This CDR3 contains 14 residues. CDR3 sequence (DNA): TGTGCCAGCAGTTACGTCGCGGAAGAAGAGACCCAGTACTTC. The encoded protein is CASSYVAEEETQYF.

This clonotype was seen repeatedly, ten times or more. The chain recombines TRBV28 with TRBJ2-1; 8 positions agree with TRBD1. The J segment lost 9 bases and the V segment lost 7 bases, leaving 14 bases of the junction unmatched. CDR3 length: 15 amino acids. CDR1 is MDHEN and CDR2 is SYDVKM in the germline V gene. CDR3 residues: CASTSDRGYRSEQFF. CDR3 bases: TGTGCCAGCACCTCCGACAGGGGATACCGCAGTGAGCAGTTCTTC.

In its sample, this clonotype was seen many times. The J gene is TRBJ1-2, the V gene TRBV12-3 or TRBV12-4, with D uncertain. CDR3 length equals 15 residues. The ends were cut back, 3 bases at V and 4 bases at J, with 15 bases in the middle. CDR3 coding DNA: TGTGCCAGCAGTTTGCGTCGGCAGGCCCTCTATGGCTACACCTTC. This codes for CASSLRRQALYGYTF.

About this clonotype: A much larger clone differs from this one at a single base, so this may be a read error. The chain employs TRBV27 and TRBJ2-1; 7 nucleotides line up with TRBD2. This CDR3 comprises 15 residues. Germline V gene data show CDR1 as MNHEY and CDR2 as SMNVEV (reference sequence). The V and J ends lost 5 bases and 0 bases, in that order; junction bases with no gene match: 4. Written as DNA, the CDR3 is TGTGCCAGCAGTGGCGGCGGGGGCTCCTACAATGAGCAGTTCTTC. The encoded protein is CASSGGGGSYNEQFF.

The chain employs TRBV7-6 and TRBJ2-3; D may be TRBD1 (5 bases). V dropped 1 base and J dropped 2 bases, with 7 bases sitting between them. The CDR3 is made up of 14 amino acids. Germline V gene lookup returns CDR1 SGHVS and CDR2 FNYEAQ. In DNA form, the CDR3 reads TGTGCCAGCAGCTTAGTGGGGCTCACAGATACGCAGTATTTT. This sequence encodes CASSLVGLTDTQYF.

The chain employs TRBV7-2 and TRBJ2-5; D uncertain. This CDR3 contains 11 residues. The germline CDR1 and CDR2 sequences are SGHTA and FQGNSA. V lost 9 bases to trimming and J lost 3 bases, with 8 bases between them. The CDR3 loop is CASSIKETQYF. CDR3 DNA sequence: TGTGCCAGTAGCATCAAAGAGACCCAGTACTTC.

This clonotype was found many times. The chain joins TRBV7-8 to TRBJ2-7, with 13 nucleotides matching TRBD2. Trimming took 5 bases from V and 4 from J; bases not matched to a gene: 8. CDR3 length equals 16 residues. The germline gives CDR1 SGHVS, CDR2 FQNEAQ. The chain's CDR3 is CASSRLAGGRAYEQYF. The DNA for the CDR3 is TGTGCCAGCAGCCGACTAGCGGGAGGTCGGGCTTACGAGCAGTACTTC. The full variable domain, its missing parts supplied by reference TRBV7-8 and TRBJ2-7, is GAGVSQSPRYKVAKRGQDVALRCDPISGHVSLFWYQQALGQGPEFLTYFQNEAQLDKSGLPSDRFFAERPEGSVSTLKIQRTQQEDSAVYLCASSRLAGGRAYEQYFGPGTRLTVT.

This clonotype appeared many times. The chain carries TRBV3-1 and TRBJ2-2, with D perhaps being TRBD1 or TRBD2 (5 bases each). The V end was cut by 3 bases, the J end by 4 bases, with 9 bases between. The CDR3 has 14 residues. Germline CDR1 reads LGHDT; CDR2 reads YNNKEL (reference sequence). The CDR3 sequence is CASSHVGATGELFF. CDR3 DNA sequence: TGTGCCAGCAGCCACGTCGGGGCCACCGGGGAGCTGTTTTTT.

This clonotype occurred a few times. A much larger clone lies a single base off, so this may be a read error. The V gene is TRBV28, the J gene TRBJ2-2; tentative D call: TRBD1 (5 bases). This CDR3 is 13 amino acids long. Trimming removed 6 bases from V and 1 base from J, with 6 bases in between. Germline V gene data show CDR1 as MDHEN and CDR2 as SYDVKM. The CDR3 protein is CASRTVNTGELFF. In DNA, the CDR3 is TGTGCCAGCAGGACAGTGAACACCGGGGAGCTGTTTTTT.

This clonotype was counted at least ten times. The DNA of the CDR3 is TGTGCCAGCAGCGTTTCAGGGTCCCCAGAGACCCAGTACTTC. Its translation: CASSVSGSPETQYF. The chain has TRBV9 and TRBJ2-5, with D perhaps matching TRBD1 (5 bases). V dropped 2 bases and J dropped 4 bases, with 12 bases sitting between them. The germline CDR1 and CDR2 sequences are SGDLS and YYNGEE. This CDR3 region has 14 residues.

This chain connects TRBV27 to TRBJ2-1; D tentatively reads TRBD1 or TRBD2 (5 bases each). The CDR3 is 16 amino acids. Looked up from germline, CDR1 is MNHEY and CDR2 is SMNVEV (reference sequence). Trimming stripped 4 bases from V and 5 bases from J, with 18 bases between. This CDR3 reads CASSSAGALGNNEQFF. The CDR3 DNA reads TGTGCCAGCAGTTCAGCCGGGGCACTGGGGAACAATGAGCAGTTCTTC.

This clonotype was detected ten times or more. The V and J genes are TRBV28 and TRBJ1-2, with TRBD1 matching 10 bases. Germline CDR1 is MDHEN and CDR2 is SYDVKM. J was trimmed by 6 bases and V by 4 bases; bases with no gene match: 8. This CDR3 has 15 residues. The CDR3 here is CASSSRQGAYHGYTF. The DNA for the CDR3 is TGTGCCAGCAGTTCAAGACAGGGGGCGTATCATGGCTACACCTTC.